Below, 19 T cell receptor beta chains from the same sample are listed, as sequenced in a study of control samples from healthy donors and cancer patients. Profiled with immunoSEQ multiplex PCR; TCRdb holds only in-frame clones, not every one. The table includes about 170,000 clones, 93% detected once. The material sequenced was blood. These receptors came from a woman aged 55-70 years in good health.

This chain joins TRBV7-2 and TRBJ1-2; D unresolved. The V end was cut by 2 bases, the J end by 8 bases, with 6 bases between. Germline V CDR1 and CDR2: SGHTA, FQGNSA. CDR3 size: 11 residues. The CDR3 sequence: CASSLWAGYTF. DNA of the CDR3: TGTGCCAGCAGCTTATGGGCAGGCTACACCTTC.

The rearrangement links TRBV4-3 to TRBJ1-2, with 10 bases that match TRBD1. The CDR3 extends over 13 amino acids. Trimming cost V 1 base and J 9 bases; bases outside gene matches: 2. CDR1 and CDR2 (germline): LGHNA, YSLEER. CDR3 coding DNA: TGCGCCAGCAGCCAAGGGACAGGGGGAAGCTACACCTTC. Translation gives CASSQGTGGSYTF.

The sample holds one count of this clone. The rearrangement joins TRBV6-1 to TRBJ2-6; D is unclear. Germline values: CDR1 MNHNS, CDR2 SASEGT. The V end was cut by 2 bases, the J end by 1 base, with 0 bases between. This CDR3 region has 13 residues. The CDR3 is CASSESGANVLTF. CDR3 DNA sequence: TGTGCCAGCAGTGAATCTGGGGCCAACGTCCTGACTTTC.

The CDR3 DNA sequence: TGCGCCAGCAGCTACGTCCGGACAGGGGGAAATTCCGGGGAGCTGTTTTTT. It yields the protein CASSYVRTGGNSGELFF. This chain connects TRBV5-1 to TRBJ2-2, with 10 nucleotides matching TRBD1. Germline V gene sequence: CDR1 SGHRS, CDR2 YFSETQ. There are 17 residues in the CDR3. V shed 3 bases, J shed 6 bases, and the junction held 11 bases outside the gene matches.

This clone showed up just once. This rearrangement joins TRBV5-1 to TRBJ2-3; D possibly corresponds to TRBD2 (7 bases). CDR1 SGHRS and CDR2 YFSETQ come from the germline V gene. This CDR3 has 17 amino acids. Trimming shortened V by 4 bases and J by 3 bases, and 21 bases separated the two germline ends. The CDR3 DNA reads as TGCGCCAGCAGCCCCCCCTGGGGGGGCCGGAAGACAGATACGCAGTATTTT. As protein: CASSPPWGGRKTDTQYF.

The V call is TRBV9, the J call TRBJ1-2; unclear D gene. Trimming stripped 0 bases from V and 4 bases from J, with 10 bases between. CDR1 and CDR2 from the germline V gene are SGDLS and YYNGEE. CDR3 size: 14 residues. CDR3 loop: CASSVDSPPYGYTF. In DNA, the CDR3 is TGTGCCAGCAGCGTAGACAGTCCTCCCTATGGCTACACCTTC.

The chain couples TRBV4-1 to TRBJ2-1, with D uncertain. The CDR3 is 15 amino acids. Germline loops: CDR1 MGHRA, CDR2 YSYEKL. The V gene lost 5 bases and the J gene lost 5 bases, with 16 bases spanning the gap. The chain's CDR3 is CASSDEPNSNNEQFF. Here the CDR3 DNA reads TGCGCCAGCAGCGATGAACCCAATTCTAACAATGAGCAGTTCTTC.

The sample holds one count of this clone. The rearrangement links TRBV6-2 or TRBV6-3 to TRBJ1-2, with a possible D match to TRBD1 (6 bases). Trimming stripped 5 bases from V and 8 bases from J, with 21 bases between. The CDR3 has 15 amino acids. Looked up from germline, CDR1 is MNHEY and CDR2 is SVGEGT. This chain's CDR3 is CASSDTFGGLGGYTF. In nucleotides, the CDR3 is TGTGCCAGCAGTGATACCTTCGGGGGCCTGGGAGGCTACACCTTC.

V gene TRBV6-2 or TRBV6-3 combines with J gene TRBJ1-5, with TRBD1 as a possible D gene (5 bases). CDR1 and CDR2 (germline): MNHEY, SVGEGT. CDR3 size: 16 residues. V lost 2 bases to trimming and J lost 4 bases, with 15 bases between them. The CDR3 sequence: CASSYRDGAVNQPQHF. The CDR3, as DNA: TGTGCCAGCAGTTACCGTGACGGGGCGGTTAATCAGCCCCAGCATTTT.

The chain couples TRBV6-6 to TRBJ2-7; a possible D gene is TRBD2 (8 bases). Deletions cut 6 bases from V and 2 bases from J, with 20 bases between. The germline CDR1 and CDR2 sequences are MNHNY and SVGAGI (reference sequence). The CDR3 spans 16 residues. The CDR3 spells CASRDISGRGPYEQYF. CDR3 in DNA: TGTGCCAGCAGAGACATTTCCGGGAGGGGGCCCTACGAGCAGTACTTC.

The V and J genes are TRBV11-2 and TRBJ2-1; D possibly corresponds to TRBD2 (5 bases). Germline V gene sequence: CDR1 SGHAT, CDR2 FQNNGV. The CDR3 consists of 11 residues. Trimming shortened V by 6 bases and J by 6 bases, and 6 bases separated the two germline ends. CDR3 region: CASSRGNEQFF. CDR3 nucleotide sequence: TGTGCCAGCAGTCGGGGCAATGAGCAGTTCTTC.

The chain has TRBV27 and TRBJ2-2; D ambiguous. The V end lost 6 bases, the J end lost 6 bases, and 20 bases lay between the germline ends. Germline V gene lookup returns CDR1 MNHEY and CDR2 SMNVEV (reference sequence). This CDR3 has 16 residues. CDR3: CASSPGSGFLAGELFF. CDR3 in DNA: TGTGCCAGCAGCCCAGGATCGGGTTTTTTGGCCGGGGAGCTGTTTTTT.

The J gene is TRBJ1-1, the V gene TRBV7-3; weak D call: TRBD1 (6 bases). Trimming cost V 5 bases and J 6 bases, with 22 bases left between them. The germline V gene has CDR1 SGHTA and CDR2 FQGTGA. CDR3 size: 16 residues. This CDR3 is CASSLYMTGPGAEAFF. The CDR3 bases are TGTGCCAGCAGCCTCTACATGACAGGCCCCGGGGCTGAAGCTTTCTTT.

The chain employs TRBV11-2 and TRBJ1-4; D not resolved. This CDR3 spans 14 amino acids. In germline, CDR1 is SGHAT, CDR2 FQNNGV. The V end lost 3 bases, the J end lost 3 bases, and 8 bases lay between the germline ends. The CDR3 nucleotides read TGTGCCAGCAGCTTGGAGGCAGCTAATGAAAAACTGTTTTTT. It translates to CASSLEAANEKLFF.

This chain uses TRBV19 with TRBJ1-2; 9 bases line up with TRBD1. This CDR3 has 15 amino acids. V shed 3 bases, J shed 4 bases, and the junction held 6 bases outside the gene matches. From germline, CDR1 is LNHDA and CDR2 SQIVND (reference sequence). CDR3 protein: CASSMERTGAYGYTF. The CDR3 bases are TGTGCCAGTAGTATGGAAAGGACAGGGGCCTATGGCTACACCTTC.

This clone was counted a single time. This sequence joins TRBV5-1 and TRBJ2-1, with D tentatively TRBD1 or TRBD2 (6 bases each). This CDR3 region has 17 residues. The V gene lost 0 bases and the J gene lost 7 bases, with 20 bases spanning the gap. Germline CDR1 SGHRS, CDR2 YFSETQ. The CDR3 spells CASSLAFRGDVGNEQFF. In nucleotides, the CDR3 is TGCGCCAGCAGCTTGGCCTTTAGGGGGGACGTCGGGAATGAGCAGTTCTTC. The full variable domain, completed using reference TRBV5-1 and TRBJ2-1, is KAGVTQTPRYLIKTRGQQVTLSCSPISGHRSVSWYQQTPGQGLQFLFEYFSETQRNKGNFPGRFSGRQFSNSRSEMNVSTLELGDSALYLCASSLAFRGDVGNEQFFGPGTRLTVL.

The chain has TRBV6-5 and TRBJ2-7, with TRBD1 identical over 7 bases. This CDR3 has 15 amino acids. V lost 6 bases and J lost 1; bases outside the gene matches: 9. The V gene's germline CDR1 is MNHEY and CDR2 SVGAGI. The CDR3 DNA is TGTGCCAGCAGGCACGACCGGGACAGATCCTACGAGCAGTACTTC. The encoded protein is CASRHDRDRSYEQYF.

This clone has a single count. The V gene is TRBV7-2, the J gene TRBJ1-2, with a possible D match to TRBD1 (5 bases). Germline V lookup: CDR1 SGHTA, CDR2 FQGNSA. CDR3 length equals 13 residues. Trimming left V 5 bases short and J 8 bases short, with 15 bases between. CDR3 sequence (DNA): TGTGCCAGCAGCCGGGACGCAAACGAAGGCTACACCTTC. It specifies CASSRDANEGYTF.

This chain joins TRBV18 and TRBJ1-1, with D perhaps matching TRBD1 (5 bases). The CDR3 extends over 15 amino acids. Germline assignment: CDR1 KGHSH and CDR2 LQKENI. Trimming left V 2 bases short and J 7 bases short, with 17 bases between. The chain's CDR3 is CASSPTTGGVIEAFF. CDR3 nucleotide sequence: TGTGCCAGCTCACCAACAACCGGGGGGGTCATTGAAGCTTTCTTT.